The clone carrying this T cell receptor beta chain has a count of ten or more. Its specificity is unknown. Unmatched junction bases numbered 14, after V lost 3 bases and J lost 0 bases. The CDR3 has 19 amino acids. Germline V gives CDR1 SGHTA, CDR2 FQGNSA. The sample originates from a study of T cells in Graves' hyperthyroidism and ophthalmopathy. For the study at large: Specimen type is peripheral blood, collected at initial diagnosis prior to any treatment. General study findings and limits: Most expanded thyroid clonotypes above 0.001 also appeared in blood. Ophthalmopathy could be told apart from stable hyperthyroidism with a 13 V-J model.

The source material, RNA transcripts, was used to amplify TCR beta CDR3 regions. HTBI primers were the set used in a first-round RT-PCR of the TCR CDR3. TCRdb passed the multiplex PCR reads through MiXCR, listing each CDR3 protein once. The sample has under 350,000 distinct CDR3 sequences; about 15% are singletons. At least 3 on the Clinical Activity Score was recorded for ophthalmopathy patients, who also had NOSPECS grade at least 4 and duration under 3 months. The chain combines TRBV7-2 with TRBJ2-1; TRBD1 agrees at 7 bases. This receptor was obtained from a woman aged 55-69 years with Graves' ophthalmopathy. What was sequenced was blood. The CDR3 here is CASSFLTGALTYSYNEQFF. The CDR3 coding sequence is TGTGCCAGCAGCTTTCTAACAGGGGCCCTGACTTACTCCTACAATGAGCAGTTCTTC.